This entry is about one T cell receptor (beta chain). Its target is not known. This record belongs to a study of post-analysis software for immune sequencing data. Overall study context: Relapsing-remitting, secondary progressive and progressive-relapsing multiple sclerosis were all included among the disease courses. Study outcomes and limitations: Patients had higher frequencies than controls of five or six TRBV segments, including TRBV5-6, TRBV5-1 and TRBV20-1. Normalized Chao1 diversity was significantly lower in multiple sclerosis patients than in controls.

The CDR3 is made up of 15 amino acids. V was clipped by 5 bases and J by 13 bases, with 24 bases between them. The germline CDR1 and CDR2 sequences are MNHEY and SVGAGI. TCR beta cDNA libraries had unique molecular identifiers. TCRdb re-called the PCR reads with MiXCR, one entry per CDR3 protein. The top ten hold roughly 13% of the sample, which has approximately 360,000 distinct CDR3 sequences, around 37% seen once. Input material: blood. This receptor was identified in a girl between 10 and 17 years old with multiple sclerosis. The rearrangement joins TRBV6-5 to TRBJ2-1; D possibly corresponds to TRBD2 (6 bases). CDR3 amino acids: CASSRAEGIEETQFF. CDR3 nucleotides: TGTGCCAGCAGTAGGGCGGAGGGTATAGAAGAGACCCAGTTCTTC.